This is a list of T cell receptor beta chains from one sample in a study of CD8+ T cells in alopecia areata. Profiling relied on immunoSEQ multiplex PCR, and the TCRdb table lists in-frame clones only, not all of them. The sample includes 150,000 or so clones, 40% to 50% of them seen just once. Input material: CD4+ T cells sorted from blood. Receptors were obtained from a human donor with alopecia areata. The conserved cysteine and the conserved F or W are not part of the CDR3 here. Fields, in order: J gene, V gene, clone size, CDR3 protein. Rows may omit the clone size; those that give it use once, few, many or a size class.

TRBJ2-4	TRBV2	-	ASSRGTSEFDTAKNIQY
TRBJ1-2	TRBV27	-	ASSPGDFNYGYT
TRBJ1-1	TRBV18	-	ASSPEGVSWTEAF
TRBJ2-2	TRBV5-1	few	ASSSAATGIGELF
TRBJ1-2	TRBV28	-	ASTYDRVYGYT
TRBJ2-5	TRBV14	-	ASSFRDVRY
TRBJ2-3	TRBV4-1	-	AASTTDTQY
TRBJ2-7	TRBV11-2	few	ASSLDMEGQVY
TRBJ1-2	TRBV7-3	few	ASSLTGRDYGYT
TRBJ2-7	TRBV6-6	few	ASARLAGVRYEQY
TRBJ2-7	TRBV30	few	AWSRISYEQY
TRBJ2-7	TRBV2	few	ASTVQGIREQY
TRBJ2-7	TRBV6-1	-	ASSEAGRAEQY
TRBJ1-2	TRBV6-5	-	ASSQRVGWYGYT
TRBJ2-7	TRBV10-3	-	AISESEPYEQY
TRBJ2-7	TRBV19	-	ASSDSGMSYEQY
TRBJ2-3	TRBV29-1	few	SVLNRDRVSNTQY
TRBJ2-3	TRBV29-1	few	SVGFSPDNTQY
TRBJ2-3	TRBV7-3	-	ASQTSRTDTQY
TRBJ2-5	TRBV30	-	AWSVPAGSQETQY
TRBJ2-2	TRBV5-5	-	ASTPVAANTGELF
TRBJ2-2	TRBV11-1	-	ASSLSGLAGELF
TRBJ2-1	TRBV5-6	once	ASRSPLGAYNEQF
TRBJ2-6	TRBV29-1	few	SVGSAAGAGANVLT
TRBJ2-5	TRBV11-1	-	ASSLARHQETQY
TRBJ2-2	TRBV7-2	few	ASSKYTGELF
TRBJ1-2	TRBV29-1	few	SVGQLGSGYT
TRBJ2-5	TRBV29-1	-	SVGRGGRETQY
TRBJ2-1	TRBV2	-	ASSLTRNEQF
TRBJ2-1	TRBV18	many	ASSPQGSEQF
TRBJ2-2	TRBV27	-	ASRLRGVGTGELF
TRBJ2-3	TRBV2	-	ASSENTDTQY
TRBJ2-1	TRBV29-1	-	SLLRLAGGGGEQF
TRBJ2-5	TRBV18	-	ASSQGQETQY